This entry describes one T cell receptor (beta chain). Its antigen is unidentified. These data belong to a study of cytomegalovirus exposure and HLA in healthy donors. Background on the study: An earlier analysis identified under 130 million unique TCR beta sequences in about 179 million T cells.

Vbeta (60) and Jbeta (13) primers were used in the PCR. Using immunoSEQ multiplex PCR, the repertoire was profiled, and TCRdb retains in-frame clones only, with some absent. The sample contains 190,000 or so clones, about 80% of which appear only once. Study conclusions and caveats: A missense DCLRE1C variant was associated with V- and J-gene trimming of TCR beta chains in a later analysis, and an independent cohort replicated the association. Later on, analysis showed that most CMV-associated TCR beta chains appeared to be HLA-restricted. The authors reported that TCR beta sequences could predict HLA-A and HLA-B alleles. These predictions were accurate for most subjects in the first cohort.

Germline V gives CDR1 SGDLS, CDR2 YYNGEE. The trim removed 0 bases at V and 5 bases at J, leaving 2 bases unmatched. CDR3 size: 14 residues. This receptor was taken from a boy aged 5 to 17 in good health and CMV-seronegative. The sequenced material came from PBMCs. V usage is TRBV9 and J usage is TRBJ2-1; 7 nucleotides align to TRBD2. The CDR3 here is CASSVEGTNNEQFF. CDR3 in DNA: TGTGCCAGCAGCGTAGAAGGGACTAACAATGAGCAGTTCTTC.